The 5 T cell receptor beta chains below come from one sample, sequenced in a study of molecular identifiers for immune sequencing clone quantification. A single record per CDR3 protein comes from TCRdb applying MiXCR to the PCR reads. The profile shows some 70,000 distinct CDR3 sequences, around a sixth of them singletons. The sample consisted of naive CD8+ T cells from blood, with Jurkat cell RNA spiked in. Subset defined: FACS-sorted CD8+CD4-CCR7+CD45RA+ naive T cells. The source of these receptors is a human donor in good health. Some libraries in this study had Jurkat cell RNA spiked in.

In regard to this clonotype: A read error may explain this, as a much larger clone is one base away. The chain carries TRBV28 and TRBJ2-7, with TRBD2 matching 8 bases. CDR1 and CDR2 from the germline V gene are MDHEN and SYDVKM. The CDR3 runs to 13 residues. As DNA, the CDR3 is TGTGCCAGCGGTTTCAGAGCGGGAGACGAGCAGTACTTC. It yields the protein CASGFRAGDEQYF.

This clonotype was found many times. The V and J genes are TRBV28 and TRBJ2-3, with 7 positions matching TRBD2. The CDR3 spans 16 residues. V shed 5 bases, J shed 3 bases, and the junction held 11 bases outside the gene matches. Germline V gives CDR1 MDHEN, CDR2 SYDVKM. Here the CDR3 reads CASSPWTSERTDTQYF. The CDR3 nucleotides read TGTGCCAGCAGTCCCTGGACTAGTGAAAGGACAGATACGCAGTATTTT.

This clonotype was detected many times. The rearrangement joins TRBV6-2 or TRBV6-3 to TRBJ2-1; perhaps TRBD2 as D (5 bases). This CDR3 is built from 14 residues. From germline, CDR1 is MNHEY and CDR2 SVGEGT. The germline V and J ends were trimmed by 0 bases and 4 bases, with 7 bases remaining between them. This CDR3 reads CASSYSRGYNEQFF. The CDR3 coding sequence is TGTGCCAGCAGTTACTCCCGGGGTTACAATGAGCAGTTCTTC.

This chain's CDR3 is CASSSSGVLGEKLFF. CDR3 coding DNA: TGTGCCAGCAGTTCCTCAGGGGTCTTGGGTGAAAAACTGTTTTTT. This chain connects TRBV6-5 to TRBJ1-4; a possible D gene is TRBD1 (6 bases). Per the germline V gene, CDR1 is MNHEY and CDR2 is SVGAGI. Trimming removed 4 bases at V and 7 bases at J, with 16 bases between. This CDR3 has 15 amino acids.

Of note for this clonotype: One end of the junction varies from germline; a read error may be responsible. V is TRBV6-6 and J is TRBJ2-7; D possibly corresponds to TRBD2 (5 bases). Germline V gene lookup returns CDR1 MNHNY and CDR2 SVGAGI (reference sequence). The CDR3 extends over 13 amino acids. The CDR3 loop is CACSYGVSYEQYF. The CDR3 bases are TGTGCCTGCAGTTACGGGGTTTCCTACGAGCAGTACTTC.